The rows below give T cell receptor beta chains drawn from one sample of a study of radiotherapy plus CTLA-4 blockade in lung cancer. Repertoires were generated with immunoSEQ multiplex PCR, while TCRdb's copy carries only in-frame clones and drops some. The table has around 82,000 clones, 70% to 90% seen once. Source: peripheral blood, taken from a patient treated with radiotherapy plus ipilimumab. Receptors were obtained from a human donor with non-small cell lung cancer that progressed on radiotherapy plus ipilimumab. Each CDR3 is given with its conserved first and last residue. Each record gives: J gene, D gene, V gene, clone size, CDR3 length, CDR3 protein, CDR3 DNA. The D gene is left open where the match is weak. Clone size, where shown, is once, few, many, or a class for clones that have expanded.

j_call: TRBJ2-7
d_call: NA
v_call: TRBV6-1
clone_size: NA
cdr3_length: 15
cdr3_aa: CASSVYFQSSYEQYF
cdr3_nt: TGTGCCAGCAGTGTCTACTTTCAAAGCTCCTACGAGCAGTACTTC

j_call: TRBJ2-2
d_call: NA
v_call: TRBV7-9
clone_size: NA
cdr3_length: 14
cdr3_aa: CASRAQGDTGELFF
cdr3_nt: TGTGCCAGCAGGGCTCAGGGTGACACCGGGGAGCTGTTTTTT

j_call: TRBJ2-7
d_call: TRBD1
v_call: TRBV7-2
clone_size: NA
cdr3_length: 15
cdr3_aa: CASSSRTGAAYEQYF
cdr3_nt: TGTGCCAGCAGCTCCCGGACAGGAGCAGCCTACGAGCAGTACTTC

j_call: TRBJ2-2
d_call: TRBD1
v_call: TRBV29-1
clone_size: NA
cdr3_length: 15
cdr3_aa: CSVRAGTGHTGELFF
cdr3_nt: TGCAGCGTCCGGGCCGGGACAGGGCACACCGGGGAGCTGTTTTTT

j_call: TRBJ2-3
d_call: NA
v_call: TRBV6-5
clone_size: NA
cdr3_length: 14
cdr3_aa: CASSYRWGRDTQYF
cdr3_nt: TGTGCCAGCAGTTACCGATGGGGGAGAGATACGCAGTATTTT

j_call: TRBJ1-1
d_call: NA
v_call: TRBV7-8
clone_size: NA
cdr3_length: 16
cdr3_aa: CASSLGQIMMNTEAFF
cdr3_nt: TGTGCCAGCAGCTTAGGTCAGATTATGATGAACACTGAAGCTTTCTTT

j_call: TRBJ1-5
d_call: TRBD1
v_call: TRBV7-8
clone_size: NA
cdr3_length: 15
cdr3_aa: CASSQGAGGNQPQHF
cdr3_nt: TGTGCCAGCAGCCAGGGGGCAGGGGGGAATCAGCCCCAGCATTTT

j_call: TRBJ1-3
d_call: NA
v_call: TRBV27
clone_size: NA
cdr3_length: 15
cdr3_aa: CASSPNRYSGNTIYF
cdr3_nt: TGTGCCAGCAGTCCTAACAGGTACTCTGGAAACACCATATATTTT

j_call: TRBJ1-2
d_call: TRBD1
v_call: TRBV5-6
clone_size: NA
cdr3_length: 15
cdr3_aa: CASSLVQGGNYGYTF
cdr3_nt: TGTGCCAGCAGCTTGGTTCAGGGGGGGAACTATGGCTACACCTTC

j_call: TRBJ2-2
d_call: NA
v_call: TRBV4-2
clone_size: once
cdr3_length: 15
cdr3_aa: CASSQEGGAFGELFF
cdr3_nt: TGTGCCAGCAGCCAAGAAGGGGGGGCCTTCGGGGAGCTGTTTTTT

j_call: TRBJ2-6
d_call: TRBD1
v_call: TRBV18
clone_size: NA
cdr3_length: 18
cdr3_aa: CASSPPGQGGSGANVLTF
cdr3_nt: TGTGCCAGCTCACCTCCGGGACAGGGGGGCTCTGGGGCCAACGTCCTGACTTTC

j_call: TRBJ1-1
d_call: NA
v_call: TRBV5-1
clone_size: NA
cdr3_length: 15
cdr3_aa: CASSLEGIPNTEAFF
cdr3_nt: TGCGCCAGCAGCTTGGAAGGGATACCGAACACTGAAGCTTTCTTT

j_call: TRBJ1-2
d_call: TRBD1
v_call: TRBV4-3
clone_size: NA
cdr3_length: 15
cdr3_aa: CASSQDRAANYGYTF
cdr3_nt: TGCGCCAGCAGCCAGGACAGGGCCGCTAACTATGGCTACACCTTC

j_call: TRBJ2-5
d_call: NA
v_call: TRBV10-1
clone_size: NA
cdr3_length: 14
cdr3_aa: CASETGPNEETQYF
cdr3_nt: TGCGCCAGCGAGACCGGGCCCAACGAGGAGACCCAGTACTTC

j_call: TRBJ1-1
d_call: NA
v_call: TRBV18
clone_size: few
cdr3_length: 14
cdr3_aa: CASSPYRVGTEAFF
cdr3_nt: TGTGCCAGCTCACCATACAGGGTCGGCACTGAAGCTTTCTTT

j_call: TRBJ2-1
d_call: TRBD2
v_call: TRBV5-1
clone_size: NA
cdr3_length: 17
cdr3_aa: CASSLAVSGSGYNEQFF
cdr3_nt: TGCGCCAGCAGCTTGGCCGTTAGCGGGAGCGGGTACAATGAGCAGTTCTTC

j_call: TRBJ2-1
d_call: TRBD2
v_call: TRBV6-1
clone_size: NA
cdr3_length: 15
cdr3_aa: CASSPSGGAPNEQFF
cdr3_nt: TGTGCCAGCAGCCCCAGCGGGGGGGCTCCCAATGAGCAGTTCTTC

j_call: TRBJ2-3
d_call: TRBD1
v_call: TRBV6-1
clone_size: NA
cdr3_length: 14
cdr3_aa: CASSVTGTGDTQYF
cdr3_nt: TGTGCCAGCAGTGTTACCGGGACAGGGGATACGCAGTATTTT

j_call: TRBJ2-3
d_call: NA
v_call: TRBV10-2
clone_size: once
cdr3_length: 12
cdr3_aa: CASAFGTDTQYF
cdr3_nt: TGCGCCAGTGCCTTCGGCACAGATACGCAGTATTTT

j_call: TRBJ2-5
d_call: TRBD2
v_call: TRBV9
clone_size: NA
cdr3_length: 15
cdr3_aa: CASSVASRGEETQYF
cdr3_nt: TGTGCCAGCAGCGTAGCTTCGCGGGGGGAAGAGACCCAGTACTTC

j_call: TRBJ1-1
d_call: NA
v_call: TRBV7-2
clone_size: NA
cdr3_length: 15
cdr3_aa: CASSRRTSLNTEAFF
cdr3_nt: TGTGCCAGCAGCCGACGGACATCTTTGAACACTGAAGCTTTCTTT

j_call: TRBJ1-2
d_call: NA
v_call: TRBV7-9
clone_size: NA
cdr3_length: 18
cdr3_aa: CASSLRGSGNKLCDGYTF
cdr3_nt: TGTGCCAGCAGCCTTAGGGGGTCAGGGAATAAATTATGTGATGGCTACACCTTC

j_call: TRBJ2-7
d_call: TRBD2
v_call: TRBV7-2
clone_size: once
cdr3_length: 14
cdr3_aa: CASSSGGGTYEQYF
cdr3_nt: TGTGCCAGCAGCTCGGGGGGTGGGACCTACGAGCAGTACTTC

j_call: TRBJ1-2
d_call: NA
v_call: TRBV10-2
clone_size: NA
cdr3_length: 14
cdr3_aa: CASSEIVEYYGYTF
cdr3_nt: TGCGCCAGCAGTGAGATTGTGGAATACTATGGCTACACCTTC

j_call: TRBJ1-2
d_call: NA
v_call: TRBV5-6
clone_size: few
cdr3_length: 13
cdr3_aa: CASSLGSNYGYTF
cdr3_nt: TGTGCCAGCAGCTTGGGGTCTAACTATGGCTACACCTTC

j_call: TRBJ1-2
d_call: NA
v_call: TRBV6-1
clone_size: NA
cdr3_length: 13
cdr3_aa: CASSPSGIYGYTF
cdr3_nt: TGTGCCAGCAGTCCATCAGGGATCTATGGCTACACCTTC

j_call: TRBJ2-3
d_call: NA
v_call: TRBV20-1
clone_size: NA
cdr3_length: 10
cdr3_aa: CSARADTQYF
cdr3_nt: TGCAGTGCTAGGGCAGATACGCAGTATTTT

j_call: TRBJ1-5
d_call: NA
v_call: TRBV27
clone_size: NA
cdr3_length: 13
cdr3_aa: CASSATVPGPQHF
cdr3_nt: TGTGCCAGCAGTGCCACGGTGCCGGGGCCCCAGCATTTT

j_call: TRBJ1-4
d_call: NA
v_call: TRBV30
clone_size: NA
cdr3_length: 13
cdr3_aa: CAWSRGTKEKLFF
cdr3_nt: TGTGCCTGGAGTAGAGGGACGAAGGAAAAACTGTTTTTT